The 28 T cell receptor beta chains in this list originate from one sample, sequenced in a study of blood T cell repertoires in COVID-19. Assay: immunoSEQ multiplex PCR; the TCRdb copy retains only in-frame clones and omits some. The profile shows around 150,000 clones, 75% to 90% of them singletons. Sequences were obtained from peripheral blood. The source is an older woman with active or convalescent COVID-19.

The gene calls are TRBV19 and TRBJ1-3; 7 nucleotides agree with TRBD1. Looked up from germline, CDR1 is LNHDA and CDR2 is SQIVND (reference sequence). The CDR3 spans 13 residues. The CDR3 spells CATRGESRNTIYF. Written as DNA, the CDR3 is TGTGCTACCAGGGGGGAATCGCGAAACACCATATATTTT.

The chain uses TRBV5-3 and TRBJ2-5, with 8 bases identical to TRBD1. TRBV5-3 is treated as an ORF (open reading frame) with a function not yet certain. The V gene end was trimmed by 4 bases and the J gene end by 0 bases; junction bases not matched to a gene: 14. The length of the CDR3 is 18 residues. CDR3 bases: TGTGCCAGAAGCGGCCGGGACAGGAATGAAGAGTACCAAGAGACCCAGTACTTC. As protein: CARSGRDRNEEYQETQYF.

This chain uses TRBV4-3 with TRBJ2-5; possible D gene TRBD1, 6 bases. The CDR3 is made up of 14 amino acids. Looked up from germline, CDR1 is LGHNA and CDR2 is YSLEER. Trimming pared 0 bases from V and 1 base from J, leaving 6 bases between. This chain's CDR3 is CASSQETGQETQYF. The CDR3 DNA reads TGCGCCAGCAGCCAAGAGACAGGCCAAGAGACCCAGTACTTC.

J is TRBJ2-3 and V is TRBV4-1, with 15 bases lining up with TRBD2. The V segment lost 3 bases and the J segment 4 bases; nucleotides outside the gene matches: 8. Germline CDR1 and CDR2: MGHRA and YSYEKL. This CDR3 contains 18 residues. CDR3 amino acids: CASSHLGLAGGSSDTQYF. The CDR3, as DNA: TGCGCCAGCAGCCATTTAGGACTAGCGGGGGGGAGCTCAGATACGCAGTATTTT.

The chain is built from TRBV19 and TRBJ1-6; 10 bases match TRBD1. This CDR3 region has 14 residues. J was trimmed by 8 bases and V by 5 bases; bases with no gene match: 3. The germline V gene encodes CDR1 LNHDA and CDR2 SQIVND (reference sequence). CDR3 in DNA: TGTGCCAGTAGTTTCGGGACAGGGGATTCACCCCTCCACTTT. Translation gives CASSFGTGDSPLHF.

The chain is built from TRBV2 and TRBJ2-1, with 7 bases lining up with TRBD1. The CDR3 runs 15 residues. Germline assignment: CDR1 SNHLY and CDR2 FYNNEI. V lost 7 bases and J lost 5; bases outside the gene matches: 11. In nucleotides, the CDR3 is TGTGCCAGCACGTATAGGACGACAGGGAACAATGAGCAGTTCTTC. This codes for CASTYRTTGNNEQFF.

This clone has more than one count but fewer than ten. The chain links TRBV5-1 to TRBJ2-3; no definite D call. Trimming took 2 bases from V and 2 from J, leaving 3 bases between them. The germline V gene encodes CDR1 SGHRS and CDR2 YFSETQ. The CDR3 runs to 12 residues. CDR3 coding DNA: TGCGCCAGCAGCTTCAACACAGATACGCAGTATTTT. Residues: CASSFNTDTQYF.

The chain couples TRBV7-8 to TRBJ1-1, with D perhaps TRBD1 (5 bases). This CDR3 region has 16 residues. Germline CDR1 reads SGHVS; CDR2 reads FQNEAQ. V was pared by 5 bases and J by 1 base, with 17 bases between. The CDR3 reads CASSPSGGTSNTEAFF. The CDR3 region has the DNA TGTGCCAGCAGCCCATCTGGCGGGACCTCGAACACTGAAGCTTTCTTT.

This clone was seen a few times. The chain couples TRBV19 to TRBJ2-3; weak D call: TRBD1 (7 bases). V was shortened by 7 bases and J by 6 bases, with 14 bases between the two germline ends. The CDR3 extends over 13 amino acids. CDR1 and CDR2 from the germline V gene are LNHDA and SQIVND (reference sequence). In nucleotides, the CDR3 is TGTGCCAGTAAAACAGGGGCGGGGGATACGCAGTATTTT. Translating it yields CASKTGAGDTQYF.

This clone was recorded once. The rearrangement links TRBV18 to TRBJ1-3; D possibly corresponds to TRBD1 (5 bases). CDR3 size: 12 residues. The germline CDR1 and CDR2 sequences are KGHSH and LQKENI. V lost 9 bases, J lost 3 bases, and 9 bases lay in between. The CDR3 DNA sequence: TGTGCCAGTGGCAGGGATGGAAACACCATATATTTT. This sequence encodes CASGRDGNTIYF.

The chain joins TRBV6-5 to TRBJ2-7, with D possibly being TRBD1 (6 bases). V was pared by 0 bases and J by 2 bases, with 11 bases between. Germline V CDR1 and CDR2: MNHEY, SVGAGI. CDR3 length: 15 residues. CDR3 bases: TGTGCCAGCAGTTACTCCGGGACACAACCCTACGAGCAGTACTTC. Amino acids: CASSYSGTQPYEQYF.

The V and J genes are TRBV15 and TRBJ1-2, with D perhaps TRBD1 (6 bases). CDR3 length: 14 amino acids. Deletions cut 3 bases from V and 2 bases from J, with 10 bases between. CDR1 and CDR2 from the germline V gene are LNHNV and YYDKDF (reference sequence). CDR3 sequence: CATSRGALNYGYTF. The CDR3 nucleotides are TGTGCCACCAGCAGGGGGGCCCTAAACTATGGCTACACCTTC.

V usage is TRBV6-5 and J usage is TRBJ2-5, with 10 bases matching TRBD2. Germline values: CDR1 MNHEY, CDR2 SVGAGI. The CDR3 spans 14 residues. The V gene end was trimmed by 2 bases and the J gene end by 5 bases; junction bases not matched to a gene: 2. In DNA, the CDR3 is TGTGCCAGCAGTTACCAGCGGGGGGGGGAGACCCAGTACTTC. It translates to CASSYQRGGETQYF.

The sample holds a few counts of this clone. The V call is TRBV27, the J call TRBJ2-7; 7 bases fit TRBD1. Unmatched junction bases numbered 7, after V lost 2 bases and J lost 3 bases. The CDR3 totals 15 residues. Looked up from germline, CDR1 is MNHEY and CDR2 is SMNVEV (reference sequence). The chain's CDR3 is CASSLPGQHIYEQYF. The CDR3 DNA follows: TGTGCCAGCAGTTTACCGGGACAGCACATCTACGAGCAGTACTTC.

This chain uses TRBV19 with TRBJ2-3, with a possible D match to TRBD1 (6 bases). CDR1 is LNHDA and CDR2 is SQIVND in the germline V gene (reference sequence). The CDR3 sequence is 12 residues long. V lost 4 bases and J lost 5, with 7 bases in between. The CDR3 coding sequence is TGTGCCAGTAGTAGCAGGGGAGATACGCAGTATTTT. This translates into CASSSRGDTQYF.

The chain recombines TRBV30 with TRBJ1-4; D may be TRBD1 (6 bases). CDR3 length equals 11 residues. V was shortened by 4 bases and J by 12 bases, with 12 bases between the two germline ends. Germline V gives CDR1 GTSNPN, CDR2 SVGIG (reference sequence). CDR3 in amino acids: CAWNQKGELFF. DNA of the CDR3: TGTGCCTGGAATCAGAAGGGGGAACTGTTTTTT.

This clone was observed once. This chain uses TRBV10-3 with TRBJ1-2, with unresolved D. Germline V gene sequence: CDR1 ENHRY, CDR2 SYGVKD. V was clipped by 5 bases and J by 3 bases, with 4 bases between them. The CDR3 covers 11 residues. CDR3 nucleotide sequence: TGTGCCATCAGTTCCGACTATGGCTACACCTTC. The encoded protein is CAISSDYGYTF.

This chain connects TRBV5-6 to TRBJ2-7; maybe TRBD1 (5 bases). The CDR3 sequence is 15 residues long. CDR1 and CDR2 from the germline V gene are SGHDT and YYEEEE. Trimming stripped 0 bases from V and 3 bases from J, with 13 bases between. The CDR3 sequence: CASSLAAGSNYEQYF. CDR3 sequence (DNA): TGTGCCAGCAGCTTGGCGGCAGGGTCAAACTACGAGCAGTACTTC.

The V gene is TRBV7-8, the J gene TRBJ1-2; 8 nucleotides match TRBD1. With 5 bases clipped from V and 6 bases from J, the junction kept 11 bases outside the gene matches. Looked up from germline, CDR1 is SGHVS and CDR2 is FQNEAQ. The CDR3 contains 15 residues. The CDR3 here is CASSLHLQGEDGYTF. In DNA, the CDR3 is TGTGCCAGCAGCCTCCATCTACAGGGGGAGGATGGCTACACCTTC. Looking up the rest from reference TRBV7-8 and TRBJ1-2 gives the full variable domain: GAGVSQSPRYKVAKRGQDVALRCDPISGHVSLFWYQQALGQGPEFLTYFQNEAQLDKSGLPSDRFFAERPEGSVSTLKIQRTQQEDSAVYLCASSLHLQGEDGYTFGSGTRLTVV.

This clone has only one observation. An end of the junction does not agree with germline; a read error may underlie this. The rearrangement links TRBV12-5 to TRBJ2-3; 13 positions match TRBD2. CDR3 length equals 12 residues. Germline values: CDR1 LGHNT, CDR2 FRNRAP. CDR3 amino acids: CASGPPGLAGAF. In DNA, the CDR3 is TGTGCTAGTGGACCACCCGGACTAGCGGGGGCTTTT.

The chain employs TRBV5-6 and TRBJ1-3, with D unclear. V lost 1 base, J lost 1 base, and 6 bases lay in between. Per germline, CDR1 SGHDT and CDR2 YYEEEE. The CDR3 contains 14 residues. The CDR3 bases are TGTGCCAGCAGCTTGACTTTATCTGGAAACACCATATATTTT. The encoded protein is CASSLTLSGNTIYF.

V usage is TRBV9 and J usage is TRBJ2-7; D is perhaps TRBD2 (6 bases). Germline CDR1 SGDLS, CDR2 YYNGEE. The CDR3 runs to 16 residues. Trimming removed 0 bases at V and 0 bases at J, with 13 bases between. CDR3 protein: CASSVATGEDSYEQYF. The CDR3 DNA follows: TGTGCCAGCAGCGTAGCGACGGGGGAGGACTCCTACGAGCAGTACTTC. The whole variable domain, filled in from reference TRBV9 and TRBJ2-7, reads DSGVTQTPKHLITATGQRVTLRCSPRSGDLSVYWYQQSLDQGLQFLIQYYNGEERAKGNILERFSAQQFPDLHSELNLSSLELGDSALYFCASSVATGEDSYEQYFGPGTRLTVT.

V usage is TRBV11-3 and J usage is TRBJ2-1; TRBD2 aligns across 16 bases. The J segment lost 3 bases and the V segment lost 5 bases, leaving 7 bases of the junction unmatched. This CDR3 has 18 residues. Germline lookup yields CDR1 SGHNT and CDR2 YENEEA. This CDR3 reads CASSTGTSGGGIYNEQFF. CDR3 in DNA: TGTGCCAGCAGCACCGGGACTAGCGGGGGGGGAATCTACAATGAGCAGTTCTTC.

The V gene is TRBV10-3, the J gene TRBJ1-3; possible D gene TRBD1, 5 bases. Per germline, CDR1 ENHRY and CDR2 SYGVKD. With 6 bases removed from V and 1 base from J, the gap between germline ends came to 22 bases. The CDR3 spans 18 residues. The CDR3 region has the DNA TGTGCCATCAGGCCCCAGGACGGGTTGGGGGGATCTGGAAACACCATATATTTT. Amino acid sequence: CAIRPQDGLGGSGNTIYF.

The rearrangement uses TRBV7-3 and TRBJ1-2; TRBD1 matches at 7 bases. Germline loops: CDR1 SGHTA, CDR2 FQGTGA. Unmatched junction bases numbered 17, after V lost 1 base and J lost 3 bases. CDR3 length: 19 amino acids. CDR3 nucleotide sequence: TGTGCCAGCAGCTTAATGTGGAGGAAACAGGGGAATATACACTATGGCTACACCTTC. It is translated as CASSLMWRKQGNIHYGYTF.

This rearrangement joins TRBV3-1 (or the pseudogene TRBV3-2) to TRBJ2-1; TRBD2 might be the D (7 bases). This CDR3 region has 15 residues. Trimming shortened V by 0 bases and J by 8 bases, and 14 bases separated the two germline ends. Looked up from germline, CDR1 is LGHDT and CDR2 is YNNKEL (reference sequence). CDR3 loop: CASSQEGGLGYEQFF. The CDR3, as DNA: TGTGCCAGCAGCCAAGAGGGGGGGCTGGGGTATGAGCAGTTCTTC.

The chain combines TRBV12-5 with TRBJ1-1; D is uncertain. The length of the CDR3 is 16 residues. Germline CDR1 and CDR2: LGHNT and FRNRAP. Trimming left V 1 base short and J 1 base short, with 13 bases between. CDR3 coding DNA: TGTGCTAGTGGTTTGGGTGCGGGGATAAAGAACACTGAAGCTTTCTTT. This codes for CASGLGAGIKNTEAFF.

The chain carries TRBV27 and TRBJ2-1; TRBD2 agrees at 9 bases. V was clipped by 7 bases and J by 6 bases; unmatched bases: 13. This CDR3 comprises 16 residues. Germline CDR1 MNHEY, CDR2 SMNVEV (reference sequence). CDR3 sequence: CASTRDWRGGFNEQFF. DNA for the CDR3: TGTGCCAGCACTCGAGATTGGCGGGGGGGCTTCAATGAGCAGTTCTTC.